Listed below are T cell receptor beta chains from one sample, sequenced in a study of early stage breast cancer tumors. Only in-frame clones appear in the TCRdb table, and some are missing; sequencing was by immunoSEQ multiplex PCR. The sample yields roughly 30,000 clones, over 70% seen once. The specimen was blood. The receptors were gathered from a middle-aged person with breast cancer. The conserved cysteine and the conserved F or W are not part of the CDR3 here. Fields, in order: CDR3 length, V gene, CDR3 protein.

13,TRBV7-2,ASSTGTGYVQPQH
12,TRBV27,ASSRVGLNTEAF
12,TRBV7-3,ASSSSLAGDEQY
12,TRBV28,ASGSGYSNQPQH
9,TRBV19,ASSDRAEAF
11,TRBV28,ATAIREDQPQH
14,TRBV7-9,ASSLGGQSPTGEQY
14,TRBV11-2,ASSLDDGRTYNEQF
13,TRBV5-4,ASSSPFGDRGGYT
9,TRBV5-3,ARGDADIQY
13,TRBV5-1,ASSFGRGSTYEQY
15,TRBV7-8,ASSLEGGRGRSYEQY
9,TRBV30,AWSRYNEQF
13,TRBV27,ASQLNGYLAYEQY
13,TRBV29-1,SGETRGGSYNEQF
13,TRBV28,ASSLSHQYTYEQY
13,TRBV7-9,ASSRNRGPVSLAF